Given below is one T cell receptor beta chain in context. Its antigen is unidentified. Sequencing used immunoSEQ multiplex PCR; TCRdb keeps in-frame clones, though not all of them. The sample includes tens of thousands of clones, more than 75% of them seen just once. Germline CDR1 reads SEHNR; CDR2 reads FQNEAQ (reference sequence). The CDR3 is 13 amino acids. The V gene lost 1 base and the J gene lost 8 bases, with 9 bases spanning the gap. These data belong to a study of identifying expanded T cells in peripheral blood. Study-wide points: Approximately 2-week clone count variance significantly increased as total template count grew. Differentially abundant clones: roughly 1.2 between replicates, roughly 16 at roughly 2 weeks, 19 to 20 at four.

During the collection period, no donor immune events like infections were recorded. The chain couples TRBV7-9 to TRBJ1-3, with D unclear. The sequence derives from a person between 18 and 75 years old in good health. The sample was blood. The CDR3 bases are TGTGCCAGCAGCTTAGAAGCAGGCGACACCATATATTTT. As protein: CASSLEAGDTIYF.